The 11 T cell receptor beta chains in this list originate from one sample, sequenced in a study of T cell repertoires in cytomegalovirus infection. No antigens are known for them. TCRdb reanalysed the reads using MiXCR and keeps one entry per CDR3 protein. The sample lists some 320,000 distinct CDR3 sequences, 25% to 30% occurring once. This specimen was cultured PBMCs, taken from culture after CMV antigen stimulation. The origin of the receptors is a human donor in good health (CMV status not recorded). Some clones in this sample may be carry-over from other donors' samples.

The genes are TRBV6-5 and TRBJ1-3; TRBD1 matches at 8 bases. With V trimmed by 2 bases and J by 0 bases, 3 bases remained unmatched. Germline assignment: CDR1 MNHEY and CDR2 SVGAGI. The CDR3 runs to 16 residues. CDR3 in amino acids: CASSYKGQGSGNTIYF. CDR3 nucleotide sequence: TGTGCCAGCAGTTACAAAGGACAGGGCTCTGGAAACACCATATATTTT.

V is TRBV12-3 or TRBV12-4 and J is TRBJ1-4; D is ambiguous. The length of the CDR3 is 13 residues. Trimming removed 6 bases from V and 0 bases from J, with 5 bases in between. The CDR3 DNA reads as TGTGCCAGCAGCGTTACAACTAATGAAAAACTGTTTTTT. Translation: CASSVTTNEKLFF.

This clonotype was recorded many times. The CDR3 sequence is CASSGDRVDQETQYF. CDR3 nucleotide sequence: TGTGCCAGCAGCGGGGACAGGGTGGACCAAGAGACCCAGTACTTC. This sequence joins TRBV9 and TRBJ2-5, with 9 bases that match TRBD1. J lost 0 bases, V lost 3 bases, and 3 bases had no gene match. Germline V gene lookup returns CDR1 SGDLS and CDR2 YYNGEE. The CDR3 loop spans 15 amino acids.

The chain has TRBV7-2 and TRBJ1-5; a possible D gene is TRBD1 (5 bases). The CDR3 loop spans 15 amino acids. From germline, CDR1 is SGHTA and CDR2 FQGNSA. Trimming removed 1 base from V and 4 bases from J, with 11 bases in between. The CDR3: CASSLVSGENQPQHF. CDR3 coding DNA: TGTGCCAGCAGCTTAGTTTCGGGGGAGAATCAGCCCCAGCATTTT.

The rearrangement uses TRBV5-1 and TRBJ1-1, with 9 bases matching TRBD1. V trimming: 3 bases; J trimming: 0 bases; junction bases outside the gene matches: 9. The CDR3 consists of 17 residues. Germline CDR1 reads SGHRS; CDR2 reads YFSETQ. In DNA, the CDR3 is TGCGCCAGCAGCTCCCGGGACAGGGATTACATGAACACTGAAGCTTTCTTT. Translation: CASSSRDRDYMNTEAFF.

This clonotype appeared a single time. The rearrangement uses TRBV6-2 or TRBV6-3 and TRBJ1-5, with a weak D call TRBD1 (5 bases). The CDR3 covers 16 residues. Germline assignment: CDR1 MNHEY and CDR2 SVGEGT. The V and J ends lost 3 bases and 1 base respectively, with 13 bases between them. The CDR3 coding sequence is TGTGCCAGCAGTTATAGGTCAGACAGAAGCAATCAGCCCCAGCATTTT. Translation: CASSYRSDRSNQPQHF.

The CDR3 is CASTLRTGADTGELFF. CDR3 sequence (DNA): TGTGCCAGCACCTTACGGACCGGGGCGGACACCGGGGAGCTGTTTTTT. The chain is built from TRBV6-2 or TRBV6-3 and TRBJ2-2; D is perhaps TRBD1 or TRBD2 (5 bases each). Between the trimmed V and J ends, which lost 7 bases and 3 bases, there was a span of 18 bases. The V gene's germline CDR1 is MNHEY and CDR2 SVGEGT. CDR3 size: 16 residues.

A remark on this clonotype: Just one base apart from a much larger clone, this may be a read error. The conserved phenylalanine or tryptophan is not found at the CDR3 terminus, so this likely reflects a read error. This chain links TRBV7-3 with TRBJ2-1, with 13 bases fitting TRBD2. The CDR3 is 16 amino acids. V shed 4 bases and J 5 bases; nucleotides not matched to a gene: 5. Germline values: CDR1 SGHTA, CDR2 FQGTGA. This CDR3 is CASSSGLAGRNNEQFS. Here the CDR3 DNA reads TGTGCCAGCAGCTCGGGACTAGCGGGAAGAAACAATGAGCAGTTCTCC.

DNA for the CDR3: TGTGCCAGCAGCGTCCCGGGACATTCTCCGGGCACAGATACGCAGTATTTT. Translating it yields CASSVPGHSPGTDTQYF. The chain employs TRBV9 and TRBJ2-3, with D possibly matching TRBD1 (6 bases). There are 17 residues in the CDR3. Germline V gene sequence: CDR1 SGDLS, CDR2 YYNGEE. V lost 2 bases, J lost 1 base, and 17 bases lay in between.

In nucleotides, the CDR3 is TGTGCCAGCAGCCGGACCCCGGCCCCCGATGAGCAGTTCTTC. It encodes CASSRTPAPDEQFF. The rearrangement joins TRBV7-8 to TRBJ2-1, with D unresolved. The CDR3 consists of 14 residues. Germline V gene lookup returns CDR1 SGHVS and CDR2 FQNEAQ. The V and J ends lost 5 bases and 8 bases respectively, with 16 bases between them.

This clonotype was detected only a few times. The chain employs TRBV4-1 and TRBJ1-2, with 9 bases lining up with TRBD1. The CDR3 length is 18 residues. The germline CDR1 and CDR2 sequences are MGHRA and YSYEKL. J gave up 7 bases and V 3 bases, and 18 bases lay outside the gene matches. CDR3 sequence: CASSHALGTGYKRSGYTF. The CDR3 DNA follows: TGCGCCAGCAGCCATGCCCTCGGGACAGGGTACAAGAGGTCTGGCTACACCTTC.